The source of this T cell receptor beta chain is a study of a mutant IDH1 vaccine in newly diagnosed glioma. Study-wide context: Sex among treated patients split roughly 60% male, 37.5% female; mean age was roughly 40 years.

Libraries were prepared by immunoSEQ multiplex PCR; TCRdb keeps only in-frame clonotypes and omits some of them. The data contain 30,000 to 35,000 clones, about 80% of them singletons. Sample time point: week 5, during vaccination. A single vaccine dose contained 300 ug of mutant IDH1 20-mer peptide, and topical imiquimod was used with it. V was clipped by 0 bases and J by 5 bases, with 19 bases between them. Germline CDR1 and CDR2: LNHNV and YYDKDF (reference sequence). This CDR3 has 18 amino acids. This clone was observed a single time. Its antigen is not known. The specimen was PBMCs, collected from a glioma patient whose treatment included an IDH1 peptide vaccine. This clonotype originated in a young man with glioma. This chain links TRBV15 with TRBJ1-4, with TRBD1 as a possible D gene (5 bases). CDR3 sequence (DNA): TGTGCCACCAGCAGAGACCCTCGGGAGGGGAGGGTCAATGAAAAACTGTTTTTT. Amino acids: CATSRDPREGRVNEKLFF.